This TCR beta chain is from a study of blood T cell repertoires in COVID-19. As for the study in general: Spain, Italy and the United States supplied samples that represented acute and convalescent COVID-19. PBMCs, B-cell-depleted T cells, or T cells provided the cDNA or gDNA that made up the material.

J gave up 2 bases and V 1 base, and 4 bases lay outside the gene matches. The length of the CDR3 is 17 residues. The germline gives CDR1 SGHTA, CDR2 FQGNSA. Authors' data handling: Nucleated cell number was recorded as an estimate derived from reference gene primer amplification. Generated by immunoSEQ multiplex PCR, the TCRdb table keeps only in-frame clones and is missing some. V, J and clone size are taken as reported in that table, and D and trimming were inferred from the DNA itself. The sample has about 220,000 clones; roughly nine tenths are singletons. The sequenced sample was peripheral blood. The TCR comes from a man in his forties or fifties with acute or convalescent COVID-19. The V call is TRBV7-2, the J call TRBJ2-2, with 10 bases identical to TRBD2. In DNA, the CDR3 is TGTGCCAGCAGCTTAGGTGCTAGCGGGAGAAACACCGGGGAGCTGTTTTTT. This codes for CASSLGASGRNTGELFF.